One and the same sample provided the 8 T cell receptor beta chains below, sequenced in a study of vaccination and CD4 T cells after COVID-19. Treatment defined: approximately nine-day PBMC culture with coronavirus spike peptide pools or control peptides (ViraFEST assay). No antigen has been identified for these receptors. The Oncomine TCR Beta short-read assay generated sequence data from the DNA of cultured CD4+ T cells. Each CDR3 protein gets one entry after TCRdb re-called the PCR reads with MiXCR. The repertoire holds 15,000 to 20,000 distinct CDR3 sequences, with around 32% as singletons. The material sequenced was cultured CD4+ T cells from blood. Receptors originate from a human donor with COVID-19.

The V call is TRBV7-2, the J call TRBJ2-3; 8 bases fit TRBD2. After removal of 4 bases from V and 3 bases from J, the junction contained 9 bases not matched to a gene. The germline gives CDR1 SGHTA, CDR2 FQGNSA. The length of the CDR3 is 16 residues. The CDR3 is CASSSPLAVETDTQYF. The CDR3 DNA sequence: TGTGCCAGCAGCTCGCCACTAGCGGTTGAGACAGATACGCAGTATTTT.

This clonotype was observed a handful of times. The chain joins TRBV27 to TRBJ2-3, with 7 bases lining up with TRBD1. This CDR3 spans 15 amino acids. Germline values: CDR1 MNHEY, CDR2 SMNVEV (reference sequence). With V trimmed by 3 bases and J by 3 bases, 6 bases remained unmatched. CDR3 protein: CASSLRQGRTDTQYF. As DNA, the CDR3 is TGTGCCAGCAGTTTGAGACAGGGTCGGACAGATACGCAGTATTTT.

This clonotype was detected only a few times. The J gene is TRBJ1-4, the V gene TRBV7-9, with 8 bases matching TRBD1. V lost 5 bases, J lost 8 bases, and 7 bases stayed unmatched. The CDR3 consists of 14 residues. In germline, CDR1 is SEHNR, CDR2 FQNEAQ (reference sequence). This CDR3 reads CASSPGQGGEKLFF. The CDR3 bases are TGTGCCAGCAGCCCTGGACAGGGAGGGGAAAAACTGTTTTTT.

The gene calls are TRBV5-1 and TRBJ1-1; 11 bases match TRBD1. The junction had 9 bases not matched to a gene; V was cut back by 4 bases and J by 4 bases. Germline V gives CDR1 SGHRS, CDR2 YFSETQ. This CDR3 is built from 16 residues. The CDR3 DNA follows: TGCGCCAGCAGCCGGACGGGACAGGGGGACATCACTGAAGCTTTCTTT. This encodes CASSRTGQGDITEAFF. Full variable domain (missing parts from reference TRBV5-1 and TRBJ1-1): KAGVTQTPRYLIKTRGQQVTLSCSPISGHRSVSWYQQTPGQGLQFLFEYFSETQRNKGNFPGRFSGRQFSNSRSEMNVSTLELGDSALYLCASSRTGQGDITEAFFGQGTRLTVV.

This clonotype turned up a few times. The V call is TRBV20-1, the J call TRBJ2-7; a possible D gene is TRBD2 (7 bases). V lost 5 bases, J lost 3 bases, and 17 bases lay in between. Germline V gives CDR1 DFQATT, CDR2 SNEGSKA (reference sequence). The CDR3 consists of 14 residues. The CDR3 sequence is CSAPEGGRVYEQYF. CDR3 in DNA: TGCAGTGCTCCCGAGGGGGGGCGAGTCTACGAGCAGTACTTC.

The J gene is TRBJ1-2, the V gene TRBV4-1; tentatively, D is TRBD1 (6 bases). The V end lost 1 base, the J end lost 0 bases, and 12 bases lay between the germline ends. The CDR3 has 16 residues. CDR1 is MGHRA, CDR2 YSYEKL, per germline. In DNA form, the CDR3 reads TGCGCCAGCAGCCAAGTTGGGGGGCCGGCTAACTATGGCTACACCTTC. It codes for CASSQVGGPANYGYTF.

The sample holds a few counts of this clonotype. The gene calls are TRBV23-1 and TRBJ1-5; no reliable D call. TRBV23-1 is flagged as an ORF with uncertain function. With 0 bases removed from V and 5 bases from J, the gap between germline ends came to 14 bases. This CDR3 spans 16 amino acids. The CDR3: CASSQSGPGMDQPQHF. CDR3 sequence (DNA): TGCGCCAGCAGTCAATCGGGCCCAGGCATGGATCAGCCCCAGCATTTT.

This clonotype came up a few times. The gene calls are TRBV5-8 and TRBJ1-5, with D tentatively TRBD1 (6 bases). Looked up from germline, CDR1 is SGHTS and CDR2 is YDEGEE. CDR3 length: 15 amino acids. Trimming left V 2 bases short and J 1 base short, with 10 bases between. CDR3 nucleotide sequence: TGTGCCAGCAGCTTCCCAGGGGTAAGCAATCAGCCCCAGCATTTT. As protein: CASSFPGVSNQPQHF.